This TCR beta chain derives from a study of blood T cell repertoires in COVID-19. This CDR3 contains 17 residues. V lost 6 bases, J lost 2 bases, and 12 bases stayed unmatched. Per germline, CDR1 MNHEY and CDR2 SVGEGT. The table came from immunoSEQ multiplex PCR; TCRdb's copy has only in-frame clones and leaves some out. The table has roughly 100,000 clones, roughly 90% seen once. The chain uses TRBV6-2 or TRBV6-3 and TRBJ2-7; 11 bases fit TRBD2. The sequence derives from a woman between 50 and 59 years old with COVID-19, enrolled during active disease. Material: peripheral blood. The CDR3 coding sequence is TGTGCCAGCAGGCCTCACTCAGGGACTAGCGGAGCCTACGAGCAGTACTTC. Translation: CASRPHSGTSGAYEQYF.